A single sample is the source of the 32 T cell receptor beta chains below, sequenced in a study of T cells in Graves' hyperthyroidism and ophthalmopathy. Researchers amplified the TCR beta CDR3 regions from RNA transcripts. Primed by the HTBI set, a first-round RT-PCR was run on the TCR CDR3. TCRdb re-called the multiplex PCR reads through MiXCR, storing one row per CDR3 protein. The table shows approximately 690,000 distinct CDR3 sequences, with roughly 20% occurring only once. The sequencing sample was made of blood. These receptors all stem from a man younger than 45 with Graves' ophthalmopathy.

The V gene is TRBV6-2 or TRBV6-3, the J gene TRBJ2-7; no clear D. The CDR3 sequence is 16 residues long. The germline V gene encodes CDR1 MNHEY and CDR2 SVGEGT. V shed 0 bases and J shed 1 base, with 13 bases lying between them. The CDR3 protein is CASSYSIGRISYEQYF. The CDR3 nucleotides read TGTGCCAGCAGTTACTCCATCGGACGGATTTCCTACGAGCAGTACTTC.

The sample holds a few counts of this clonotype. The chain joins TRBV30 to TRBJ2-7; the D is unclear. V was pared by 1 base and J by 2 bases, with 15 bases between. The CDR3 runs to 15 residues. Per the germline V gene, CDR1 is GTSNPN and CDR2 is SVGIG (reference sequence). DNA of the CDR3: TGTGCCTGGAGTGGATCAGGTGGCTGGGCCTACGAGCAGTACTTC. Translated, it gives CAWSGSGGWAYEQYF.

This clonotype was recorded a few times. This chain links TRBV19 with TRBJ2-7, with D possibly matching TRBD2 (6 bases). Germline CDR1 LNHDA, CDR2 SQIVND (reference sequence). The CDR3 consists of 14 residues. V was trimmed by 7 bases and J by 6 bases, leaving 19 bases between them. CDR3 in DNA: TGTGCCAGTACCCCGACTAGGAAAGGAACCGAGCAGTACTTC. Its protein is CASTPTRKGTEQYF.

Note on this clonotype: One end of the junction varies from germline; a read error may be responsible. The CDR3 DNA follows: TGTGCCAGCAGCTCGGGACAGGTTATCACAAATACGCAGTATTTT. The encoded protein is CASSSGQVITNTQYF. The J gene is TRBJ2-3, the V gene TRBV5-5, with 8 nucleotides matching TRBD1. The CDR3 has 15 amino acids. Germline V gene data show CDR1 as SGHKS and CDR2 as YYEKEE (reference sequence).

The chain combines TRBV6-1 with TRBJ2-2, with TRBD2 matching 11 bases. This CDR3 contains 19 residues. Germline V lookup: CDR1 MNHNS, CDR2 SASEGT. Trimming took 5 bases from V and 2 from J; bases not matched to a gene: 13. The CDR3 region has the DNA TGTGCCAGCAGTTGGCATTTCGTACTAGCGGGAGAAAACACCGGGGAGCTGTTTTTT. It codes for CASSWHFVLAGENTGELFF.

The V gene is TRBV6-4, the J gene TRBJ1-5, with 9 bases matching TRBD1. CDR3 length: 15 residues. The germline V gene encodes CDR1 MRHNA and CDR2 SNTAGT. V shed 3 bases and J 7 bases; nucleotides not matched to a gene: 7. The CDR3 here is CASSETGTGIQPQHF. The DNA of the CDR3 is TGTGCCAGCAGTGAAACGGGGACAGGGATACAGCCCCAGCATTTT.

This clonotype was seen ten or more times. The chain recombines TRBV20-1 with TRBJ1-1; tentative D call: TRBD1 (6 bases). The V end lost 6 bases, the J end lost 0 bases, and 11 bases lay between the germline ends. Germline CDR1 DFQATT, CDR2 SNEGSKA (reference sequence). The CDR3 spans 13 residues. CDR3 sequence (DNA): TGCAGTGCATTAAACAGGGTGAACACTGAAGCTTTCTTT. This translates into CSALNRVNTEAFF.

A few counts support this clonotype. The chain recombines TRBV5-8 with TRBJ1-5; D call uncertain. Germline V gives CDR1 SGHTS, CDR2 YDEGEE. V lost 4 bases and J lost 2, with 16 bases in between. There are 16 residues in the CDR3. Here the CDR3 reads CASSHPWGDGNQPQHF. The DNA for the CDR3 is TGTGCCAGCAGCCATCCCTGGGGAGATGGCAATCAGCCCCAGCATTTT.

This clonotype was found a few times. V usage is TRBV6-1 and J usage is TRBJ2-3, with D hard to call. Trimming pared 4 bases from V and 5 bases from J, leaving 16 bases between. The germline CDR1 and CDR2 sequences are MNHNS and SASEGT. This CDR3 is 15 amino acids long. The CDR3 protein is CASSVGGKVVDTQYF. The CDR3 nucleotides are TGTGCCAGCAGTGTGGGTGGGAAGGTTGTAGATACGCAGTATTTT.

V is TRBV10-3 and J is TRBJ1-1; D is unresolved. Germline assignment: CDR1 ENHRY and CDR2 SYGVKD. CDR3 length: 17 residues. Trimming pared 0 bases from V and 1 base from J, leaving 15 bases between. The CDR3 DNA sequence: TGTGCCATCAGTGAGTCGATTTATAGGGTTGAGAACACTGAAGCTTTCTTT. Translated, it gives CAISESIYRVENTEAFF.

This clonotype was seen only a few times. V usage is TRBV24-1 and J usage is TRBJ2-5; 14 bases match TRBD2. The CDR3 extends over 16 amino acids. Germline CDR1 KGHDR, CDR2 SFDVKD. J gave up 3 bases and V 7 bases, and 6 bases lay outside the gene matches. In DNA form, the CDR3 reads TGTGCCACCAGCTTCCCGGGACTAGCGGGAGAAGAGACCCAGTACTTC. Translating it yields CATSFPGLAGEETQYF.

This clonotype has just a few counts. The CDR3 loop is CAISSGGTNEKLFF. CDR3 sequence (DNA): TGTGCCATCAGTTCAGGGGGGACTAATGAAAAACTGTTTTTT. The V call is TRBV10-3, the J call TRBJ1-4; TRBD1 matches 7 bases. The germline CDR1 and CDR2 sequences are ENHRY and SYGVKD. The CDR3 contains 14 residues. With V trimmed by 5 bases and J by 2 bases, 2 bases remained unmatched.

The chain recombines TRBV4-1 with TRBJ1-1, with D possibly TRBD1 on 6 matching bases. Germline lookup yields CDR1 MGHRA and CDR2 YSYEKL. The V end lost 1 base, the J end lost 6 bases, and 12 bases lay between the germline ends. The CDR3 covers 14 residues. The CDR3 is CASSQVGAGAEAFF. CDR3 nucleotide sequence: TGCGCCAGCAGCCAAGTGGGGGCGGGCGCTGAAGCTTTCTTT.

This clonotype was found many times. The chain is built from TRBV6-1 and TRBJ1-4; 8 nucleotides agree with TRBD1. V lost 6 bases and J lost 8; bases outside the gene matches: 8. Germline V gene data show CDR1 as MNHNS and CDR2 as SASEGT. The CDR3 length is 14 residues. CDR3 in DNA: TGTGCCAGCAGCCCCAGGGGGCGAGAGGAAAAACTGTTTTTT. Residues: CASSPRGREEKLFF.

This clonotype was recorded many times. This chain uses TRBV28 with TRBJ2-5; D remains unclear. V was clipped by 2 bases and J by 0 bases, with 4 bases between them. The CDR3 sequence is 13 residues long. CDR1 and CDR2 from the germline V gene are MDHEN and SYDVKM. CDR3 nucleotide sequence: TGTGCCAGCAGTTTACCTTACCAAGAGACCCAGTACTTC. Residues: CASSLPYQETQYF.

This clonotype was found a few times. CDR3 region: CSGRGVGGVKNIQYF. The DNA for the CDR3 is TGCAGTGGTCGTGGGGTAGGGGGCGTCAAAAACATTCAGTACTTC. This chain uses TRBV20-1 with TRBJ2-4; 7 bases are shared with TRBD1. This CDR3 region has 15 residues. V shed 7 bases, J shed 3 bases, and the junction held 12 bases outside the gene matches. CDR1 is DFQATT, CDR2 SNEGSKA, per germline (reference sequence).

The chain has TRBV10-3 and TRBJ1-1, with TRBD1 as a possible D gene (5 bases). This CDR3 has 12 amino acids. V lost 7 bases, J lost 8 bases, and 14 bases lay in between. The germline V gene has CDR1 ENHRY and CDR2 SYGVKD. The CDR3: CAINPGGKEAFF. The CDR3 DNA reads as TGTGCCATCAATCCCGGGGGGAAAGAAGCTTTCTTT.

This clonotype came up a few times. The chain combines TRBV11-2 with TRBJ2-3, with a tentative D call TRBD2 (5 bases). The V end lost 5 bases, the J end lost 0 bases, and 15 bases lay between the germline ends. Germline CDR1 and CDR2: SGHAT and FQNNGV. This CDR3 contains 16 residues. CDR3 sequence (DNA): TGTGCCAGCAGCCCGTCCCTAGCTACTAGCACAGATACGCAGTATTTT. Encoded protein: CASSPSLATSTDTQYF.

The J gene is TRBJ2-7, the V gene TRBV4-1; TRBD2 agrees at 13 bases. CDR1 and CDR2 (germline): MGHRA, YSYEKL. CDR3 length: 15 amino acids. J lost 6 bases, V lost 4 bases, and 6 bases had no gene match. The CDR3 region has the DNA TGCGCCAGCAGCCGACTAGCGGGAGGATCATCCGAGCAGTACTTC. It encodes CASSRLAGGSSEQYF.

The chain is built from TRBV15 and TRBJ2-6; a possible D gene is TRBD2 (5 bases). Trimming removed 3 bases from V and 0 bases from J, with 6 bases in between. Germline V gene data show CDR1 as LNHNV and CDR2 as YYDKDF (reference sequence). This CDR3 region has 15 residues. Here the CDR3 reads CATSSRGSGANVLTF. The CDR3 region has the DNA TGTGCCACCAGCAGCCGGGGCTCTGGGGCCAACGTCCTGACTTTC.

This clonotype has a count of ten or more. The chain recombines TRBV6-1 with TRBJ1-2; TRBD1 matches at 11 bases. This CDR3 is built from 15 residues. The germline V gene has CDR1 MNHNS and CDR2 SASEGT. Losses at the gene ends were 5 bases for V and 7 bases for J; bases not matched to a gene: 9. CDR3 protein: CASSTTDRGLSGYTF. The CDR3 DNA reads as TGTGCCAGCAGTACCACGGACAGGGGGCTTAGTGGCTACACCTTC.

This clonotype was found many times. The V gene is TRBV24-1, the J gene TRBJ1-5; no clear D gene. The CDR3 is 14 residues long. The germline V gene encodes CDR1 KGHDR and CDR2 SFDVKD. Trimming stripped 6 bases from V and 3 bases from J, with 11 bases between. For the CDR3, the DNA is TGTGCCACCAGTAGTTCACGGAACAATCAGCCCCAGCATTTT. Amino acids: CATSSSRNNQPQHF.

Worth noting for this clonotype: A much larger clone differs from this one at a single base, so this may be a read error. The chain employs TRBV28 and TRBJ2-2; 8 nucleotides line up with TRBD2. This CDR3 is 17 amino acids long. Germline CDR1 MDHEN, CDR2 SYDVKM. The CDR3 DNA reads as TGTGCCAGCAGTTTCCTACTAGCGGCTCAGAACACCGGGGAGCCGTTTTTT. Translated: CASSFLLAAQNTGEPFF.

The rearrangement uses TRBV9 and TRBJ1-5, with 7 bases that match TRBD1. Germline CDR1 and CDR2: SGDLS and YYNGEE. Germline trimming cut 3 bases from V and 4 bases from J; bases unmatched to any gene: 10. CDR3 length: 16 residues. In DNA form, the CDR3 reads TGTGCCAGCAGCGAGGGTACGGGACAGAGTAATCAGCCCCAGCATTTT. It codes for CASSEGTGQSNQPQHF.

The genes are TRBV4-1 and TRBJ2-3; TRBD1 might be the D (5 bases). Trimming took 1 base from V and 1 from J, leaving 12 bases between them. The germline gives CDR1 MGHRA, CDR2 YSYEKL. The CDR3 has 16 residues. The CDR3 coding sequence is TGCGCCAGCAGCCAAGTGTTATCGACAGGCACAGATACGCAGTATTTT. It codes for CASSQVLSTGTDTQYF.

The J gene is TRBJ2-7, the V gene TRBV6-5; the match to TRBD1 covers 7 bases. With V trimmed by 2 bases and J by 4 bases, 8 bases remained unmatched. CDR1 MNHEY and CDR2 SVGAGI come from the germline V gene. The CDR3 sequence is 15 residues long. The chain's CDR3 is CASSYGAPGGYEQYF. The CDR3 DNA reads TGTGCCAGCAGTTACGGGGCCCCAGGGGGTTACGAGCAGTACTTC.

This clonotype was counted a few times. The chain recombines TRBV28 with TRBJ2-7, with 11 bases aligning to TRBD1. The CDR3 spans 14 residues. Trimming cost V 6 bases and J 4 bases; bases outside gene matches: 5. Germline V gene data show CDR1 as MDHEN and CDR2 as SYDVKM. The CDR3 DNA reads as TGTGCCAGCAGGGGGACAGGGGGTCTGTACGAGCAGTACTTC. Translation: CASRGTGGLYEQYF.

This clonotype was counted between two and nine times. This chain uses TRBV5-1 with TRBJ2-3, with D possibly being TRBD1 or TRBD2 (7 bases each). Germline assignment: CDR1 SGHRS and CDR2 YFSETQ. The length of the CDR3 is 15 residues. Trimming pared 1 base from V and 4 bases from J, leaving 13 bases between. DNA of the CDR3: TGCGCCAGCAGCTTGAACAGGGGAGGGGCAGATACGCAGTATTTT. Its protein is CASSLNRGGADTQYF.

V and J are TRBV7-3 and TRBJ2-5, with 9 bases aligning to TRBD2. Germline CDR1 SGHTA, CDR2 FQGTGA. The CDR3 spans 15 residues. V trimming: 1 base; J trimming: 2 bases; junction bases outside the gene matches: 2. The CDR3 DNA reads as TGTGCCAGCAGCTTAAGCGGGAGGGTACAAGAGACCCAGTACTTC. Encoded protein: CASSLSGRVQETQYF.

The gene calls are TRBV29-1 and TRBJ2-7; possible D gene TRBD1, 6 bases. Germline V CDR1 and CDR2: SQVTM, ANQGSEA. This CDR3 has 13 amino acids. V lost 8 bases, J lost 3 bases, and 17 bases lay in between. DNA for the CDR3: TGCAGCACTCAGGGGCAGGGCGGCTACGAGCAGTACTTC. It encodes CSTQGQGGYEQYF.

This clonotype has a count of ten or more. The V call is TRBV28, the J call TRBJ1-4; no definite D call. Germline V lookup: CDR1 MDHEN, CDR2 SYDVKM. V shed 4 bases and J shed 0 bases, with 9 bases lying between them. The CDR3 covers 15 residues. CDR3 protein: CASSSLWATNEKLFF. The CDR3 DNA reads TGTGCCAGCAGTTCTCTGTGGGCAACTAATGAAAAACTGTTTTTT.

The sample holds a few counts of this clonotype. A read error may produce the germline difference seen at one junction end. The chain couples TRBV6-1 to TRBJ1-2, with D perhaps TRBD1 (5 bases). The CDR3 spans 12 residues. Germline assignment: CDR1 MNHNS and CDR2 SASEGT. CDR3 region: CASSEEGYGCTF. In DNA form, the CDR3 reads TGTGCCAGCAGTGAAGAGGGGTATGGCTGCACCTTC.